This T cell receptor beta chain emerged from a study of identical twins. This clonotype was recorded many times. TCRdb re-derived calls from the 5' RACE reads in MiXCR, one entry per CDR3 protein. The sample yields 500,000 or so distinct CDR3 sequences, roughly an eighth seen once. V lost 4 bases, J lost 2 bases, and 11 bases lay in between. This CDR3 is built from 14 residues. These data were also reused for a study on yellow fever vaccine responses in identical twins.

This receptor was obtained from a woman aged 18-35 years in good health. The chain has TRBV12-3 or TRBV12-4 and TRBJ1-1; D not resolved. The sequencing sample was made of CD4+ T cells sorted from blood. The CDR3 here is CASSYYTGNTEAFF. CDR3 in DNA: TGTGCCAGCAGTTACTATACGGGTAACACTGAAGCTTTCTTT.